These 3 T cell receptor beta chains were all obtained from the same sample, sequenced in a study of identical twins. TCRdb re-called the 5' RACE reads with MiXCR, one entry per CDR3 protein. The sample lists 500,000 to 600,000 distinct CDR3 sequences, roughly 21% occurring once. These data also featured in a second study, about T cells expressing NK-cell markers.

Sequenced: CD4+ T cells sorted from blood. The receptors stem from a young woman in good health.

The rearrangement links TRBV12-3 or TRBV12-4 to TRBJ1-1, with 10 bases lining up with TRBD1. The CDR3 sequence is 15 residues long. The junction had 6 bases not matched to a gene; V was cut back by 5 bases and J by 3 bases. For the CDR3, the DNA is TGTGCCAGCAGTAAAGGGGACAGGGGCTACACTGAAGCTTTCTTT. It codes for CASSKGDRGYTEAFF.

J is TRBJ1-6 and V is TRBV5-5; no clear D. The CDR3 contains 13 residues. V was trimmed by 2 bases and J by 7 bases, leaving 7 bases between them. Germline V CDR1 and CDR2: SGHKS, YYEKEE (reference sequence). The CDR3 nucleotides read TGTGCCAGCAGCTTTCCTGGGAATTCACCCCTCCACTTT. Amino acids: CASSFPGNSPLHF.

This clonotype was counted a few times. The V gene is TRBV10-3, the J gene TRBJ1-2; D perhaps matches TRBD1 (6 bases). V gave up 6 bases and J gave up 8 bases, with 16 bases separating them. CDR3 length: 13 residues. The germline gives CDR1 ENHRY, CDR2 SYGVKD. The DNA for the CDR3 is TGTGCCATCAGCGTCGACAGGCCGGGAGGCTACACCTTC. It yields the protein CAISVDRPGGYTF.